One and the same sample provided the 19 T cell receptor beta chains below, sequenced in a study of post-analysis software for immune sequencing data. Study-wide results and caveats: There were a few TRBV segments more frequent in patients than controls, and TRBV5-6, TRBV5-1 and TRBV20-1 were among them.

cDNA libraries of TCR beta carried unique molecular identifiers. Each CDR3 protein is one row after TCRdb ran MiXCR on the PCR reads. The table records roughly 400,000 distinct CDR3 sequences, approximately 42% of them present only once. The antigens of these receptors remain unknown. The sequenced sample consisted of blood. These receptors all come from a girl aged 2-10 years with multiple sclerosis.

The CDR3 protein is CASSPPGAERNQPQHF. CDR3 nucleotide sequence: TGTGCCAGCTCACCCCCTGGAGCAGAGCGAAATCAGCCCCAGCATTTT. This chain uses TRBV18 with TRBJ1-5; unclear D gene. Germline-derived CDR1 and CDR2 are KGHSH and LQKENI. The V end was cut by 3 bases, the J end by 4 bases, with 16 bases between. The CDR3 is made up of 16 amino acids.

This chain connects TRBV28 to TRBJ1-1; 7 bases are a match to TRBD1. CDR1 is MDHEN and CDR2 is SYDVKM in the germline V gene. CDR3 size: 14 residues. With V trimmed by 7 bases and J by 1 base, 6 bases remained unmatched. CDR3 loop: CASTPGDRNTEAFF. For the CDR3, the DNA is TGTGCCAGCACCCCGGGGGACAGGAACACTGAAGCTTTCTTT. Looking up the rest from reference TRBV28 and TRBJ1-1 gives the full variable domain: DVKVTQSSRYLVKRTGEKVFLECVQDMDHENMFWYRQDPGLGLRLIYFSYDVKMKEKGDIPEGYSVSREKKERFSLILESASTNQTSMYLCASTPGDRNTEAFFGQGTRLTVV.

This clonotype has more than one count but fewer than ten. The rearrangement uses TRBV27 and TRBJ1-2, with D perhaps TRBD1 (6 bases). Germline-derived CDR1 and CDR2 are MNHEY and SMNVEV (reference sequence). Deletions cut 5 bases from V and 2 bases from J, with 18 bases between. This CDR3 has 16 residues. CDR3 nucleotides: TGTGCCAGCAGTCCACATATCCGGGGGCGAAACTATGGCTACACCTTC. Translation: CASSPHIRGRNYGYTF.

V is TRBV24-1 and J is TRBJ1-5, with 7 bases identical to TRBD1. Germline loops: CDR1 KGHDR, CDR2 SFDVKD. The V gene end was trimmed by 6 bases and the J gene end by 5 bases; junction bases not matched to a gene: 3. The length of the CDR3 is 13 residues. This CDR3 reads CATSPRGDQPQHF. The CDR3, as DNA: TGTGCCACCAGTCCCAGGGGGGATCAGCCCCAGCATTTT.

The rearrangement joins TRBV7-9 to TRBJ2-7; D remains unclear. Germline lookup yields CDR1 SEHNR and CDR2 FQNEAQ (reference sequence). The CDR3 contains 15 residues. V was shortened by 5 bases and J by 3 bases, with 17 bases between the two germline ends. Here the CDR3 DNA reads TGTGCCAGCAGCAACGAGTATAGTTCCTACTACGAGCAGTACTTC. The encoded protein is CASSNEYSSYYEQYF.

This chain joins TRBV6-6 and TRBJ1-1; D unresolved. V was clipped by 4 bases and J by 1 base, with 7 bases between them. This CDR3 contains 13 residues. Germline V gives CDR1 MNHNY, CDR2 SVGAGI (reference sequence). The CDR3 nucleotides read TGTGCCAGCAGTTCCTTTAAGAACACTGAAGCTTTCTTT. This gives the protein CASSSFKNTEAFF.

This clonotype came up a few times. The J gene is TRBJ2-6, the V gene TRBV6-5, with D unclear. The CDR3 has 17 amino acids. The germline V gene encodes CDR1 MNHEY and CDR2 SVGAGI. The V end lost 2 bases, the J end lost 0 bases, and 11 bases lay between the germline ends. This chain's CDR3 is CASSYRWGSSGANVLTF. As DNA, the CDR3 is TGTGCCAGCAGTTACCGCTGGGGATCCTCTGGGGCCAACGTCCTGACTTTC.

The gene calls are TRBV6-1 and TRBJ1-5; 7 bases agree with TRBD1. CDR3 size: 15 residues. Germline assignment: CDR1 MNHNS and CDR2 SASEGT. The J segment lost 3 bases and the V segment lost 6 bases, leaving 8 bases of the junction unmatched. The CDR3 is CASRFPGQYNQPQHF. DNA for the CDR3: TGTGCCAGCAGGTTCCCGGGACAGTACAATCAGCCCCAGCATTTT.

The chain has TRBV6-6 and TRBJ2-2; D is perhaps TRBD1 (5 bases). The V end was cut by 4 bases, the J end by 11 bases, with 20 bases between. The CDR3 loop spans 15 amino acids. Germline CDR1 MNHNY, CDR2 SVGAGI (reference sequence). The CDR3 region is CASSFGSRTPGELFF. DNA for the CDR3: TGTGCCAGCAGTTTCGGGTCAAGGACACCGGGCGAGCTGTTTTTT.

This clonotype showed up many times. This chain links TRBV27 with TRBJ2-1; D is unresolved. Trimming left V 3 bases short and J 6 bases short, with 0 bases between. The CDR3 runs to 10 residues. CDR1 and CDR2 (germline): MNHEY, SMNVEV (reference sequence). The CDR3 DNA follows: TGTGCCAGCAGTTTCAATGAGCAGTTCTTC. Amino acids: CASSFNEQFF.

This clonotype was counted at least ten times. The chain employs TRBV7-2 and TRBJ2-5, with D tentatively TRBD1 or TRBD2 (5 bases each). V was cut by 3 bases and J by 5 bases, with 13 bases left in between. The CDR3 loop spans 14 amino acids. From germline, CDR1 is SGHTA and CDR2 FQGNSA. CDR3 DNA: TGTGCCAGCAGCTTCGGGACGCCTCGGGAGACCCAGTACTTC. This translates into CASSFGTPRETQYF.

On this clonotype: At one end, the junction sequence differs from germline, possibly due to a read error. V gene TRBV29-1 combines with J gene TRBJ2-2, with a possible D match to TRBD1 (6 bases). This CDR3 is built from 15 residues. Germline-derived CDR1 and CDR2 are SQVTM and ANQGSEA. The CDR3 coding sequence is TGCAGCGTTACCCACAGGGAATCCAACACCGGGGAGCGGTTTTTT. This sequence encodes CSVTHRESNTGERFF.

The J gene is TRBJ1-5, the V gene TRBV12-3 or TRBV12-4; the D gene is possibly TRBD1 (5 bases). V lost 5 bases and J lost 1, with 15 bases in between. There are 16 residues in the CDR3. The CDR3 nucleotides read TGTGCCAGCAGTCTACGGGGGGACCCAAGCAATCAGCCCCAGCATTTT. It is translated as CASSLRGDPSNQPQHF.

To note about this clonotype: At one of its ends the junction is not consistent with the germline gene, which may arise from a read error. V is TRBV14 and J is TRBJ2-1; perhaps TRBD2 as D (5 bases). The length of the CDR3 is 15 residues. CDR1 is SGHDN and CDR2 is FVKESK in the germline V gene. In DNA form, the CDR3 reads TGTGCCAGCAGCCCCGTCGGAGGCGGATACAATGAGCTGTTCTTC. Amino acid sequence: CASSPVGGGYNELFF.

In this sample, this clonotype turned up a few times. Here the CDR3 DNA reads TGTGCCAGCAGCCGTCCGGGTCACTTGTACCAAGAGACCCAGTACTTC. This gives the protein CASSRPGHLYQETQYF. This sequence joins TRBV11-2 and TRBJ2-5; no firm D call. The length of the CDR3 is 16 residues. In germline, CDR1 is SGHAT, CDR2 FQNNGV. V was shortened by 5 bases and J by 0 bases, with 16 bases between the two germline ends.

This clonotype has a handful of counts. This chain joins TRBV29-1 and TRBJ2-4, with 10 bases fitting TRBD2. The J call may be faulty, since TRBJ2-7 better matches the DNA end. Germline-derived CDR1 and CDR2 are SQVTM and ANQGSEA. The length of the CDR3 is 13 residues. This CDR3 is CSVVLAGVYEQYF. The CDR3 coding sequence is TGCAGCGTTGTTCTAGCGGGAGTCTACGAGCAGTACTTC.

This chain uses TRBV11-1 with TRBJ2-3; D is unresolved. The CDR3 runs to 13 residues. Germline CDR1 and CDR2: SGHAT and FQDESV (reference sequence). Trimming cost V 5 bases and J 6 bases, with 12 bases left between them. CDR3 sequence: CASSQQLGDTQYF. CDR3 nucleotide sequence: TGTGCCAGCAGCCAGCAACTGGGGGATACGCAGTATTTT.

This clonotype came up a few times. This rearrangement joins TRBV21-1 to TRBJ2-5. TRBV21-1 is given as a pseudogene. This CDR3 contains 14 residues. The CDR3 sequence is CASSKFQSQETQYF. CDR3 DNA: TGTGCCAGCAGCAAATTTCAGAGCCAAGAGACCCAGTACTTC.

The chain is built from TRBV20-1 and TRBJ1-5; no clear D. V lost 0 bases to trimming and J lost 3 bases, with 9 bases between them. This CDR3 spans 14 amino acids. Germline CDR1 is DFQATT and CDR2 is SNEGSKA (reference sequence). DNA for the CDR3: TGCAGTGCTAGAGATCCGGGGATCAATCAGCCCCAGCATTTT. Its protein is CSARDPGINQPQHF.